This T cell receptor beta chain originates from a study of PD-1 blockade in classical Hodgkin lymphoma. General study results and limits: By C4D1, CD4+ diversity increased significantly, especially in complete responders.

The germline V and J ends were trimmed by 1 base and 7 bases, with 16 bases remaining between them. CDR1 is SEHNR, CDR2 FQNEAQ, per germline (reference sequence). The CDR3 consists of 15 residues. Each of the patients experienced relapse following autologous stem cell transplantation, and their brentuximab vedotin exposure differed. Remarks on this clone: Its antigen remains unidentified.

Measured with immunoSEQ multiplex PCR; TCRdb has only the in-frame clones, and not every one. The sample lists some 64,000 clones; around 91% were seen once. The receptor comes from a human donor with classical Hodgkin lymphoma. The specimen comprised peripheral blood mononuclear cells (PBMCs), sampled at baseline. The chain combines TRBV7-9 with TRBJ1-1; tentatively, D is TRBD1 (5 bases). The CDR3: CASSLGGVAPHEAFF. The CDR3 nucleotides are TGTGCCAGCAGCTTAGGGGGCGTCGCACCCCATGAAGCTTTCTTT.